This TCR beta chain was retrieved from a study of T cells in Graves' hyperthyroidism and ophthalmopathy. Findings of the study overall: Ophthalmopathy was separated from stable hyperthyroidism by a 13 V-J model. It was a median 6.5 months before onset that the model predicted ophthalmopathy.

The investigators amplified TCR beta CDR3 regions from RNA transcripts. The HTBI primer set served for first-round RT-PCR of the TCR CDR3. Using its own MiXCR run on the multiplex PCR reads, TCRdb lists one record per CDR3 protein. The sample holds approximately 200,000 distinct CDR3 sequences, 18% seen once. In germline, CDR1 is LGHDT, CDR2 YNNKEL (reference sequence). Trimming took off 2 bases at V and 0 bases at J, with 5 bases between the two ends. The CDR3 sequence is 14 residues long. This clonotype was detected ten times or more. What it binds is not known. Hyperthyroidism of Graves' type that showed no ophthalmopathy progression within 18 months was stable. Not enrolled were patients with uncontrolled infection, other autoimmune disease, pregnancy or lactation.

The rearrangement uses TRBV3-1 and TRBJ1-3, with D uncertain. The sequence derives from a man aged 35-49 years with Graves' hyperthyroidism. The material sequenced was blood. Written as DNA, the CDR3 is TGTGCCAGCAGCCAAATGAGCTCTGGAAACACCATATATTTT. Its protein product is CASSQMSSGNTIYF.